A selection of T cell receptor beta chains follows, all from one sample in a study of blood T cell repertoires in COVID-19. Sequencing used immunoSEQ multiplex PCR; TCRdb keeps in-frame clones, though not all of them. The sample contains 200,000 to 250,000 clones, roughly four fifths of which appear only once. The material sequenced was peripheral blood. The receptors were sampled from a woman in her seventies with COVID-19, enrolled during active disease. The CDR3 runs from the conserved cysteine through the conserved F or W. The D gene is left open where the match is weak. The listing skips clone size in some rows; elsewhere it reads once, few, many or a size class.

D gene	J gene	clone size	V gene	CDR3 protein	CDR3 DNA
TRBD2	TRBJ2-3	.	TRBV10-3	CAISEPAGLAGVGDTQYF	TGTGCCATCAGTGAGCCGGCGGGACTAGCGGGAGTGGGAGATACGCAGTATTTT
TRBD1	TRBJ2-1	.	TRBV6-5	CASRRGQGSYNEQFF	TGTGCCAGCAGGCGCGGACAGGGATCCTACAATGAGCAGTTCTTC
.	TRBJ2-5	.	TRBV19	CASSIRQGSQETQYF	TGTGCCAGTAGTATACGGCAGGGCAGTCAAGAGACCCAGTACTTC
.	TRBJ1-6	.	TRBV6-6	CASLLVDSSYNSPLHF	TGTGCCAGCCTTCTTGTGGACAGCTCCTATAATTCACCCCTCCACTTT
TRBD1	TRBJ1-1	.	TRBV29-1	CSGTDRVAEAFF	TGCAGCGGGACTGACAGGGTAGCTGAAGCTTTCTTT
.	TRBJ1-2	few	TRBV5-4	CASSLAAGQFRGYTF	TGTGCCAGCAGCTTGGCCGCCGGACAGTTCAGAGGCTACACCTTC
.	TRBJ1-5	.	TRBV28	CASSLLAQVGNQPQHF	TGTGCCAGCAGTTTATTGGCCCAGGTAGGCAATCAGCCCCAGCATTTT
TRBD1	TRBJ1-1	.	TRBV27	CASSLYRGYTEAFF	TGTGCCAGCAGTTTATACAGGGGCTACACTGAAGCTTTCTTT
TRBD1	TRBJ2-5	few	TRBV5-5	CASSSRTGEETQYF	TGTGCCAGCAGCTCGCGGACAGGCGAAGAGACCCAGTACTTC
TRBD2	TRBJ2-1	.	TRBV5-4	CASSLDSGSSYNEQFF	TGTGCCAGCAGCTTGGATAGCGGGAGCTCCTACAATGAGCAGTTCTTC
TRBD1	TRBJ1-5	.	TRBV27	CARERDRATFNSNQPQHF	TGTGCCCGGGAAAGGGACAGGGCAACCTTTAATAGCAATCAGCCCCAGCATTTT
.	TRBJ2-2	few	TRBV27	CASSLRGLVLNTGELFF	TGTGCCAGCAGTTTGCGGGGACTTGTATTGAACACCGGGGAGCTGTTTTTT
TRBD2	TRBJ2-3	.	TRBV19	CASSSTSVADTQYF	TGTGCCAGTAGTAGCACTAGCGTGGCAGATACGCAGTATTTT
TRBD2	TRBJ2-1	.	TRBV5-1	CASSLVAGAGYNEQFF	TGCGCCAGCAGCTTGGTAGCGGGAGCGGGCTACAATGAGCAGTTCTTC
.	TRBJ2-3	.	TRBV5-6	CASSLEVGTGQGDTQYF	TGTGCCAGCAGCTTGGAGGTGGGCACAGGGCAGGGAGATACGCAGTATTTT
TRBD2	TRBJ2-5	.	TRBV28	CASSGSGSGETQYF	TGTGCCAGCAGTGGGAGCGGGAGCGGTGAGACCCAGTACTTC
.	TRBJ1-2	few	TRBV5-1	CASSLVKGAGGSNYGYTF	TGCGCCAGCAGCTTGGTAAAGGGAGCGGGAGGATCTAACTATGGCTACACCTTC
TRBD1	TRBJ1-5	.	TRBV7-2	CASRGTGTVNQPQHF	TGTGCCAGCAGAGGGACCGGGACAGTCAATCAGCCCCAGCATTTT
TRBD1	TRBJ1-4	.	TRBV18	CASSPGQGIGNEKLFF	TGTGCCAGCTCTCCGGGACAGGGGATTGGGAATGAAAAACTGTTTTTT
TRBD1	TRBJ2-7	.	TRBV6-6	CASRDRDYEQYF	TGTGCCAGCAGGGACAGGGACTACGAGCAGTACTTC
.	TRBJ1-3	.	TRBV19	CASSIRSAFGNTIYF	TGTGCCAGTAGTATTAGATCTGCTTTTGGAAACACCATATATTTT
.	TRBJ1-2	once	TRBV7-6	CASSSGQFYGYTF	TGTGCCAGCAGCTCTGGACAGTTCTATGGCTACACCTTC
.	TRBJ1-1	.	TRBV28	CASSLFAGKTDTEAFF	TGTGCCAGCAGTTTATTCGCGGGAAAGACGGACACTGAAGCTTTCTTT
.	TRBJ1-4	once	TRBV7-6	CASSLRQTTNEKLFF	TGTGCCAGCAGTCTGCGACAGACAACTAATGAAAAACTGTTTTTT
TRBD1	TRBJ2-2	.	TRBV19	CASLGQGVGELFF	TGTGCCAGTTTGGGACAGGGGGTCGGGGAGCTGTTTTTT
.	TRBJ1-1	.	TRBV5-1	CASSSQGGNTEAFF	TGCGCCAGCAGCTCTCAGGGAGGGAACACTGAAGCTTTCTTT
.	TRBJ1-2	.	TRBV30	CAWMGANYGYTF	TGTGCCTGGATGGGAGCCAACTATGGCTACACCTTC
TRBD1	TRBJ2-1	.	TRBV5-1	CASSPGQGKNNEQFF	TGCGCCAGCAGCCCGGGACAGGGAAAGAACAATGAGCAGTTCTTC
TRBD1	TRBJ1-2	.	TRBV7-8	CASSLGSTPGTDNYGYTF	TGTGCCAGCAGCTTAGGCTCGACTCCCGGGACAGATAACTATGGCTACACCTTC
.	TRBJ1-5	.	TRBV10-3	CAISEFGGGNQPQHF	TGTGCCATCAGTGAGTTCGGAGGGGGCAATCAGCCCCAGCATTTT
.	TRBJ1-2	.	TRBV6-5	CASSTANYGYTF	TGTGCCAGCAGCACAGCTAACTATGGCTACACCTTC
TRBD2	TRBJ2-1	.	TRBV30	CAWVGLAGVGEQFF	TGTGCCTGGGTCGGACTAGCGGGAGTAGGTGAGCAGTTCTTC
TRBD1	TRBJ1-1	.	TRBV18	CASSGQGYPEAFF	TGTGCCAGCTCTGGACAGGGGTACCCTGAAGCTTTCTTT
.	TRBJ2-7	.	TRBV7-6	CASSLESGVNEQYF	TGTGCCAGCAGCTTAGAGTCAGGGGTCAACGAGCAGTACTTC
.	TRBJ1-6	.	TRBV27	CASRIRDNYNSPLHF	TGTGCCAGCCGGATCCGGGACAACTATAATTCACCCCTCCACTTT
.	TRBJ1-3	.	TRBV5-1	CASSFGGGSGNTIYF	TGCGCCAGCAGCTTCGGGGGTGGCTCTGGAAACACCATATATTTT
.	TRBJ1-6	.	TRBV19	CASSIDRGHSPLHF	TGTGCCAGTAGTATAGATAGAGGCCATTCACCCCTCCACTTT
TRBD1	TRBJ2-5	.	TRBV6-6	CASSFDRGGETQYF	TGTGCCAGCAGTTTCGACAGGGGCGGGGAGACCCAGTACTTC
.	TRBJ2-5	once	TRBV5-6	CASSFPGEETQYF	TGTGCCAGCAGCTTTCCCGGTGAGGAGACCCAGTACTTC
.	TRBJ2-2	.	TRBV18	CASSPQTVGAAGELFF	TGTGCCAGCTCACCACAGACCGTGGGAGCCGCCGGGGAGCTGTTTTTT
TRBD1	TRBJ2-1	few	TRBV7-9	CASSQGAASYNEQFF	TGTGCCAGCAGTCAGGGGGCAGCCTCCTACAATGAGCAGTTCTTC
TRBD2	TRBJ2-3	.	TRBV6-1	CASSEVGGTSGRGDTQYF	TGTGCCAGCAGTGAAGTCGGGGGGACTAGCGGGAGAGGAGATACGCAGTATTTT
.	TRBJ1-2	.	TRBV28	CASSLAGIYGYTF	TGTGCCAGCAGTTTAGCAGGGATTTATGGCTACACCTTC
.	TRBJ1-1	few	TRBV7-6	CASSLFNSLNTEAFF	TGTGCCAGCAGCTTATTCAACAGTTTGAACACTGAAGCTTTCTTT
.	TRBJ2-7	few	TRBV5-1	CASSLGEGAYEQYF	TGCGCCAGCAGCTTAGGCGAGGGGGCCTACGAGCAGTACTTC
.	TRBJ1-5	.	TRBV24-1	CATSAQNQPQHF	TGTGCCACCAGTGCTCAGAATCAGCCCCAGCATTTT
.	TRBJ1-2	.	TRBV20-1	CSATVYGYTF	TGCAGTGCTACTGTGTATGGCTACACCTTC